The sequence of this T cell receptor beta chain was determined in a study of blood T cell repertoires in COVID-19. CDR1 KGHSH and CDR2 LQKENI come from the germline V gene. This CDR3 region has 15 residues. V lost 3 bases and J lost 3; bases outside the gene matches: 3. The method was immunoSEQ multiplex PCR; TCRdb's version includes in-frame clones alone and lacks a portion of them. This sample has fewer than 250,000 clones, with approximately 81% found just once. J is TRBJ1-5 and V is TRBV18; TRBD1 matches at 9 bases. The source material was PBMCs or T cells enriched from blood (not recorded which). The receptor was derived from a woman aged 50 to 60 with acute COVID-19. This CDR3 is CASSPGTGYNQPQHF. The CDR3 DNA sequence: TGTGCCAGCTCACCTGGGACAGGGTACAATCAGCCCCAGCATTTT.